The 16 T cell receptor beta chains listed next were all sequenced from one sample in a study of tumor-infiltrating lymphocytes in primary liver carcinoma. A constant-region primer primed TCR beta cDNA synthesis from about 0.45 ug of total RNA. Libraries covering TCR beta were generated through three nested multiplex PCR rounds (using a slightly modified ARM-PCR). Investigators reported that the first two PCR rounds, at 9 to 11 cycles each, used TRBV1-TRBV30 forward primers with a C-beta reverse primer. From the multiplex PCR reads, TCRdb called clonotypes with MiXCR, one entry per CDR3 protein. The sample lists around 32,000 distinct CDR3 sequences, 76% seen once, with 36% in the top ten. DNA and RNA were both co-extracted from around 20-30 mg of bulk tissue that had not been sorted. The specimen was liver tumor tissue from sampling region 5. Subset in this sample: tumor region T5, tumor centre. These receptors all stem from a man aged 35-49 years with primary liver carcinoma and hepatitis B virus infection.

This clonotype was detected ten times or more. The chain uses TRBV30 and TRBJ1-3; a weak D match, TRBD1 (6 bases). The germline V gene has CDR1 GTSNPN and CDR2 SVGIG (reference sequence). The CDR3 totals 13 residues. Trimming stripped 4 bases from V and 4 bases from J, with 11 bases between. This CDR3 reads CAWNSGVGNTIYF. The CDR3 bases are TGTGCCTGGAATTCAGGGGTGGGAAACACCATATATTTT.

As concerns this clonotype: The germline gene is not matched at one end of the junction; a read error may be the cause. CDR3 DNA: TGTGCCAGCAACCAAGGTAGACTAGTAAGTACCGAGCAGTACTTC. Amino acids: CASNQGRLVSTEQYF. J is TRBJ2-7 and V is TRBV4-2; the D gene is possibly TRBD2 (6 bases). The CDR3 has 15 amino acids. Germline V gene sequence: CDR1 LGHNA, CDR2 YNFKEQ.

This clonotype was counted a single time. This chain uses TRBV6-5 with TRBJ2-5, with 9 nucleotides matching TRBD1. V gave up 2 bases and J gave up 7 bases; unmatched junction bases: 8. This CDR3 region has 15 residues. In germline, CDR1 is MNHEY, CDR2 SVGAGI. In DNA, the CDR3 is TGTGCCAGCAGTTACGACGGGACAGGGAAACGGACCCAGTACTTC. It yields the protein CASSYDGTGKRTQYF.

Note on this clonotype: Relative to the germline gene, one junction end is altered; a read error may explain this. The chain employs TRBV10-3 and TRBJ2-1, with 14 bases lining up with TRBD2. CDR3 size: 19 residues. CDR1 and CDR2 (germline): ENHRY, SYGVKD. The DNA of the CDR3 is TGTGCCACCAACCCGAGACTAGCGGGAGGGCCGAGCTCCTACAATGAACAGTTCTTC. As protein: CATNPRLAGGPSSYNEQFF.

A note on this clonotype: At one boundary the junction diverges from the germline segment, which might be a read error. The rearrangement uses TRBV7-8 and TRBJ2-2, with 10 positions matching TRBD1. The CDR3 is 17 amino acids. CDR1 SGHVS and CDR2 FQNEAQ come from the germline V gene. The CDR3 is CASSPGQGRAHTGELSF. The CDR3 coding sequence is TGTGCCAGCAGCCCGGGACAGGGGAGAGCACACACCGGGGAGCTGTCTTTT.

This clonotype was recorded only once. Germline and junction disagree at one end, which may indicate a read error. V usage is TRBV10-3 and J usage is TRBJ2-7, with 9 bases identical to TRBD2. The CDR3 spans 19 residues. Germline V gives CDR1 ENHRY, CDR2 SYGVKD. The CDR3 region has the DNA TGTGCCATCACCAAACGATCGGGACTAGCAGTAGGGTTCTCCTACGATCAGTACTTC. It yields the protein CAITKRSGLAVGFSYDQYF.

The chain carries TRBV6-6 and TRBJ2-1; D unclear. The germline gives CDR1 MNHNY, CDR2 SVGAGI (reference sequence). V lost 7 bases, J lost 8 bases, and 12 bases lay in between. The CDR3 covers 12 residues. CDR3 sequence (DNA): TGTGCCAGCACCACGCAGACGGATGAGCAGTTCTTC. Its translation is CASTTQTDEQFF.

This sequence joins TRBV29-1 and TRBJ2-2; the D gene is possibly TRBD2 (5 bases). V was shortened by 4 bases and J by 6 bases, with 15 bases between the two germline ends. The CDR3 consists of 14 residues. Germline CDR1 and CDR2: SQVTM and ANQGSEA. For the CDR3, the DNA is TGCAGCGTTGTATTTCAGGAGGCCGCCGGGGAGCTGTTTTTT. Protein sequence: CSVVFQEAAGELFF.

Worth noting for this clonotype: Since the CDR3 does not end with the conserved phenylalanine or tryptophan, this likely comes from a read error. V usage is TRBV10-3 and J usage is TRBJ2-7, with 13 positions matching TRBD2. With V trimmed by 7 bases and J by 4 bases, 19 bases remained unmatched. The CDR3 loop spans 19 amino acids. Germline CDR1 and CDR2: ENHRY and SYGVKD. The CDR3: CAITKRSGLAGRFSYEQYL. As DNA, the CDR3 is TGTGCCATCACCAAACGATCGGGACTAGCGGGAAGGTTCTCATACGAGCAGTACTTA.

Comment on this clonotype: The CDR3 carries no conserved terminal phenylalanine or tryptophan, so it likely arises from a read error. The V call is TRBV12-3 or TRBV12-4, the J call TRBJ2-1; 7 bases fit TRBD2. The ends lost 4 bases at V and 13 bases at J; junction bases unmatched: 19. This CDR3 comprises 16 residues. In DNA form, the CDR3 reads TGTGCCAGCAGTTATGGACTAGTGGGAGCGGCGGACGAACAGTTCTCC. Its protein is CASSYGLVGAADEQFS.

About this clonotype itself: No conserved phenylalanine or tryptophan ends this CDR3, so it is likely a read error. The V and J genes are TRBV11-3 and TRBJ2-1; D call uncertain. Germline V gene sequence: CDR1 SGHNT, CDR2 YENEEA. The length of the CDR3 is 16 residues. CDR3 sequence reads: CVSSSGGRSSYNEQFY. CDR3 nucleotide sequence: TGTGTCAGCAGCTCAGGCGGCCGGAGCTCCTACAACGAGCAGTTCTAC.

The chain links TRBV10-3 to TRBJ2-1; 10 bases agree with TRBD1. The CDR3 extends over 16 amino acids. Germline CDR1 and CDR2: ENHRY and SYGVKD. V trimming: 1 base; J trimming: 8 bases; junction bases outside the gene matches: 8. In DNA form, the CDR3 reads TGTGCCATCAGTGAGTTAGGGACAGGGGTGTCCGATGAGCAGTTCTTC. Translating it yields CAISELGTGVSDEQFF.

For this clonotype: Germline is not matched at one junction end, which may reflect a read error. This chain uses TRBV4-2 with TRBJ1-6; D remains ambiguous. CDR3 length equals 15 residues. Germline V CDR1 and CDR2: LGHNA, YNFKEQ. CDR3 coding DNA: TGTGTCAGCAGCCAGGACCTGGAGGAGACTTCACCCCTCCACTTT. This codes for CVSSQDLEETSPLHF.

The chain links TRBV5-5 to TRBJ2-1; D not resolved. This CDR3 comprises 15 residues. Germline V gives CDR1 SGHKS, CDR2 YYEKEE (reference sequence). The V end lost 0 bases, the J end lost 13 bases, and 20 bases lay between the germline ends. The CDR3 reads CASSLVPGWYSEQFF. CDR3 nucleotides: TGTGCCAGCAGCTTGGTTCCCGGATGGTACAGTGAACAGTTCTTC.

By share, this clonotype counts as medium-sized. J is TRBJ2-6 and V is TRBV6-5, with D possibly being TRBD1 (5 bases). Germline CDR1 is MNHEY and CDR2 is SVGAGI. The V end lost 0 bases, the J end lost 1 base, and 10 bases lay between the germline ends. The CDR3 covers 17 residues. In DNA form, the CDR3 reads TGTGCCAGCAGTTACTCTCAGGGTTTATCTGGGGCCAACGTCCTGACTTTC. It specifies CASSYSQGLSGANVLTF.

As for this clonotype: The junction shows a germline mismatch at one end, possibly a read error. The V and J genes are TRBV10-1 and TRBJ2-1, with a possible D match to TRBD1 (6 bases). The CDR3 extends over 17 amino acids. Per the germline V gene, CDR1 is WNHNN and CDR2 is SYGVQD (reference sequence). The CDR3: CARPLDSGQVSYNEQFF. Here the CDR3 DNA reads TGCGCCAGACCTTTGGACAGTGGGCAAGTCTCCTACAATGAGCAATTCTTC.